This T cell receptor beta chain is from a study of Ad26.COV2.S vaccination and SARS-CoV-2 variants. Turning to the study itself: By the intramuscular route, Ad26.COV2.S was given once, or twice 56 days apart. Study-wide findings and caveats: Measurement of non-spike TCR breadth gave similar results in vaccine and placebo recipients. The analyses of TCR breadth and depth may have understated the size of total T cell responses.

Details on this clone: Its target is unknown.

Treatment described: about 20 received Ad26.COV2.S at low or high dose, single or two shots; about 5 received placebo; per-sample allocation not given. The samples were gathered on day 63 after the first injection of vaccine or placebo. Boston hosted the donor, who was an adult aged 18-55 years. Method: immunoSEQ multiplex PCR; TCRdb's copy keeps in-frame clones and lacks some. The sample consists of under 300,000 clones, around 88% of them appearing once. In germline, CDR1 is KGHDR, CDR2 SFDVKD. V lost 1 base, J lost 2 bases, and 7 bases lay in between. CDR3 length: 14 residues. The chain is built from TRBV24-1 and TRBJ2-5; D call uncertain. The origin of this receptor is a person between 18 and 59 years old who received the Ad26.COV2.S COVID-19 vaccine or a placebo. The material was peripheral blood, obtained in a trial of Ad26.COV2.S vaccine versus placebo. The chain's CDR3 is CATSDLSPQETQYF. The CDR3 bases are TGTGCCACCAGTGATTTATCCCCACAAGAGACCCAGTACTTC.